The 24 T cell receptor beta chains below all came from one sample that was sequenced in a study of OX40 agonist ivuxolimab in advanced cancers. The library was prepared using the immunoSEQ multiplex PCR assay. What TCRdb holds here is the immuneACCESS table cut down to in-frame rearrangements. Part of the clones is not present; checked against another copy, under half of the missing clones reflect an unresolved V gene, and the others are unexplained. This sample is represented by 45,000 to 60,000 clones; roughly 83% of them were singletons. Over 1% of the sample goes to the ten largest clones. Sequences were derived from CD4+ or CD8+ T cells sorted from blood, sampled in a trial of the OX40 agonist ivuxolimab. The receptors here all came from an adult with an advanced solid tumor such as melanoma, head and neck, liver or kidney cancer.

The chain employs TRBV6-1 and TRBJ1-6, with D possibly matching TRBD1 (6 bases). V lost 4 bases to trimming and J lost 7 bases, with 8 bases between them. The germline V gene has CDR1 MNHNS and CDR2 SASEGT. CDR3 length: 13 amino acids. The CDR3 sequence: CASSATGNSPLHF. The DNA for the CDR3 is TGTGCCAGCAGTGCAACAGGGAATTCACCCCTCCACTTT.

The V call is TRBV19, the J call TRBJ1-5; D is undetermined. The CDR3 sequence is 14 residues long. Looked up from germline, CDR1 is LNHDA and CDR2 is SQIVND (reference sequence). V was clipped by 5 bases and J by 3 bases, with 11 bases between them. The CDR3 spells CASSGSDYNQPQHF. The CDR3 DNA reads TGTGCCAGTAGTGGGTCAGACTACAATCAGCCCCAGCATTTT.

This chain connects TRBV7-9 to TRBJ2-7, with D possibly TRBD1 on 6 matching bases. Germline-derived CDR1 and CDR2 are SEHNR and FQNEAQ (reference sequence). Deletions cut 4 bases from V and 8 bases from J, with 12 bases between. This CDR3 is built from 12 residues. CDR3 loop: CASSYGQSQQYF. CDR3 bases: TGTGCCAGCAGCTATGGACAGTCCCAGCAGTACTTC. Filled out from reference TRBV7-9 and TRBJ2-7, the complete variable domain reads DTGVSQNPRHKITKRGQNVTFRCDPISEHNRLYWYRQTLGQGPEFLTYFQNEAQLEKSRLLSDRFSAERPKGSFSTLEIQRTEQGDSAMYLCASSYGQSQQYFGPGTRLTVT.

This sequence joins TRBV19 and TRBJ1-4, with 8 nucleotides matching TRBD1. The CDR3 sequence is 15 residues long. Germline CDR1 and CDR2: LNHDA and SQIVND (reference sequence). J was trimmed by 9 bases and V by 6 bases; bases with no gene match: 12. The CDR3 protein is CASRRDGTGFKKLFF. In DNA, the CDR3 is TGTGCCAGTAGACGAGACGGGACAGGCTTCAAAAAACTGTTTTTT.

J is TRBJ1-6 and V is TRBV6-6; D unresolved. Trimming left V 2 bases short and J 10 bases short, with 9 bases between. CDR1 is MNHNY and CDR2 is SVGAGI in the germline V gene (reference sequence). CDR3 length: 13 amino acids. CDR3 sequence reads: CASSYRVESPLHF. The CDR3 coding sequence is TGTGCCAGCAGTTACAGGGTTGAGTCACCCCTCCACTTT.

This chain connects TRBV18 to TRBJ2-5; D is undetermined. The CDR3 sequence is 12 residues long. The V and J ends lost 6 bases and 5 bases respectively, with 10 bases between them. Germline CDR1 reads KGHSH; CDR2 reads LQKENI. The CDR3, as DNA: TGTGCCAGCTCCACCACGGAGGAGACCCAGTACTTC. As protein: CASSTTEETQYF.

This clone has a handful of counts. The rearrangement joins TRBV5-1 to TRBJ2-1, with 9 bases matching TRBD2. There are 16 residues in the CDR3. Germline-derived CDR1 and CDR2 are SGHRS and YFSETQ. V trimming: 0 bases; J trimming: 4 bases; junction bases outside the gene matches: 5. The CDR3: CASSLGPSGAYNEQFF. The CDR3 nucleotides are TGCGCCAGCAGCTTGGGACCTAGCGGGGCTTACAATGAGCAGTTCTTC.

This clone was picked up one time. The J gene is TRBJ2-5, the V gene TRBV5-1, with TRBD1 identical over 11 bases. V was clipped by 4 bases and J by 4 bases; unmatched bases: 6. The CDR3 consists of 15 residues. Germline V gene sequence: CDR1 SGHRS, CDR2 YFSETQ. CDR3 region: CASSRTGGAGETQYF. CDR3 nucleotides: TGCGCCAGCAGCCGGACAGGGGGCGCGGGAGAGACCCAGTACTTC.

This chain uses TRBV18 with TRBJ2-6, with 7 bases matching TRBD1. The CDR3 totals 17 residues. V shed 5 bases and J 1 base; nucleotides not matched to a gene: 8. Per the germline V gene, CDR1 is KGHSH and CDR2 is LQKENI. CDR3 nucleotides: TGTGCCAGCTCAGGATGGGACAGTCAATCTGGGGCCAACGTCCTGACTTTC. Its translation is CASSGWDSQSGANVLTF.

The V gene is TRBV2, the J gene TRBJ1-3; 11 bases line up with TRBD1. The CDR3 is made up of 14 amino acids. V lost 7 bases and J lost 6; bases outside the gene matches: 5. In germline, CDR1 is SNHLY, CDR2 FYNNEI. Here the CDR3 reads CASTLGQGENTIYF. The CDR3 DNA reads TGTGCCAGCACCCTGGGACAGGGGGAAAACACCATATATTTT.

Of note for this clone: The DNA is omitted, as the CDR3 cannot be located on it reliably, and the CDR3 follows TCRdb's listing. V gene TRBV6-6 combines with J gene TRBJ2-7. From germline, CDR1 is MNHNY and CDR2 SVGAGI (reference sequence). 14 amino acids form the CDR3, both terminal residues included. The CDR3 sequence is CASSTSLGPYEQYF.

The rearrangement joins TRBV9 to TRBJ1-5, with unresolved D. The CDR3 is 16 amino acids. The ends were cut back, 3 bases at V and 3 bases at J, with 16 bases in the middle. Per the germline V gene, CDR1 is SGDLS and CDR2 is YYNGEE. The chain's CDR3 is CASSEGSGRDNQPQHF. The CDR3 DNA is TGTGCCAGCAGCGAAGGGTCCGGACGTGACAATCAGCCCCAGCATTTT.

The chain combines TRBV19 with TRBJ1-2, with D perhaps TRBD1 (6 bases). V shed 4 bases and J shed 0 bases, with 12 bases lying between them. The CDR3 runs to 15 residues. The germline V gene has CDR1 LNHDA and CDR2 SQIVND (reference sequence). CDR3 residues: CASSTGTPANYGYTF. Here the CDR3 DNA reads TGTGCCAGTAGTACCGGGACACCAGCTAACTATGGCTACACCTTC.

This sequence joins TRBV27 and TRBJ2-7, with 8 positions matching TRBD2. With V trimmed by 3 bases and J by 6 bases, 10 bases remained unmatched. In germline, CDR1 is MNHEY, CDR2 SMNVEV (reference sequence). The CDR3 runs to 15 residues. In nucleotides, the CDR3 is TGTGCCAGCAGTTTGATAGCGGGATTTGGTAGCGAGCAGTACTTC. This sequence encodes CASSLIAGFGSEQYF.

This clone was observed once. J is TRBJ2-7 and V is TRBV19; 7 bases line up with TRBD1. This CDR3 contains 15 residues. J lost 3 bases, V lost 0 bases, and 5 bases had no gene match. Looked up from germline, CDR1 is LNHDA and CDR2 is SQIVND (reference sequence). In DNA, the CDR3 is TGTGCCAGTAGTATAGACCAAGGACAGGACTACGAGCAGTACTTC. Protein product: CASSIDQGQDYEQYF.

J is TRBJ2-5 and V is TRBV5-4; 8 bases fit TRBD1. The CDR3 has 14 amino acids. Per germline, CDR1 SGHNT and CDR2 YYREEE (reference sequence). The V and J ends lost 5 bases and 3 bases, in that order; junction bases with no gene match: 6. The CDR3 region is CASRPGTGKETQYF. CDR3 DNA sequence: TGTGCCAGCAGGCCCGGGACAGGAAAAGAGACCCAGTACTTC.

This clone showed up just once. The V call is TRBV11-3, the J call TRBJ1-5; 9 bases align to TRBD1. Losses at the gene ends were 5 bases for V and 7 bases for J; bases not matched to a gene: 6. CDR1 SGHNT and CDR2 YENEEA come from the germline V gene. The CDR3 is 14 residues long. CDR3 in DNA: TGTGCCAGCAGCCAGGGACAGGGCCGGCAGCCCCAGCATTTT. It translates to CASSQGQGRQPQHF.

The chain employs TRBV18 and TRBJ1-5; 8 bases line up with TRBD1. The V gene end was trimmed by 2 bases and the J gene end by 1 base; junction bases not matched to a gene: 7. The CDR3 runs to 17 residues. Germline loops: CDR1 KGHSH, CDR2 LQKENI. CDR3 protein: CASSPETGVRSNQPQHF. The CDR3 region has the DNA TGTGCCAGCTCACCAGAGACAGGGGTTAGAAGCAATCAGCCCCAGCATTTT. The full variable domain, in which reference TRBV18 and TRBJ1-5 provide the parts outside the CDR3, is NAGVMQNPRHLVRRRGQEARLRCSPMKGHSHVYWYRQLPEEGLKFMVYLQKENIIDESGMPKERFSAEFPKEGPSILRIQQVVRGDSAAYFCASSPETGVRSNQPQHFGDGTRLSIL.

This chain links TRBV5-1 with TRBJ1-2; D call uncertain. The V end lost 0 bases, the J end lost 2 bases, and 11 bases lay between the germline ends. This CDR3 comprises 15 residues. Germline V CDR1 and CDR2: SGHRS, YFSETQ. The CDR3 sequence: CASSLGLGGNYGYTF. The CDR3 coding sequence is TGCGCCAGCAGCTTGGGATTGGGAGGCAACTATGGCTACACCTTC.

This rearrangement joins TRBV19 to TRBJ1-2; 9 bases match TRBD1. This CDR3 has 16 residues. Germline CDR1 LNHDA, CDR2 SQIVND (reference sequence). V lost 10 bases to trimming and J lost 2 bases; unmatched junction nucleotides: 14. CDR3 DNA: TGTGCCACCACCCGGGACAGGGCCACACAAAACTATGGCTACACCTTC. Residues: CATTRDRATQNYGYTF.

Written as DNA, the CDR3 is TGTGCCAGCAGCTTAGTACAGGGAGGCTACACCTTC. Encoded protein: CASSLVQGGYTF. V usage is TRBV11-2 and J usage is TRBJ1-2; maybe TRBD1 (6 bases). This CDR3 has 12 amino acids. Per germline, CDR1 SGHAT and CDR2 FQNNGV. Trimming cost V 1 base and J 8 bases, with 8 bases left between them.

The CDR3 DNA follows: TGTGCCAGCAGCTTCAGGGGGGGCAATGATGAGACCCAGTACTTC. Its protein is CASSFRGGNDETQYF. This chain uses TRBV11-1 with TRBJ2-5; D may be TRBD1 or TRBD2 (7 bases each). V was clipped by 3 bases and J by 5 bases, with 16 bases between them. Per germline, CDR1 SGHAT and CDR2 FQDESV (reference sequence). The CDR3 totals 15 residues.

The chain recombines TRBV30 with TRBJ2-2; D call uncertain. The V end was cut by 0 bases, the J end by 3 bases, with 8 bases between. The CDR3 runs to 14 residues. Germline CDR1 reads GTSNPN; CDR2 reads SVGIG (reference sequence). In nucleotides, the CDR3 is TGTGCCTGGAGTGTTAGTTTTTACACCGGGGAGCTGTTTTTT. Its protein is CAWSVSFYTGELFF.

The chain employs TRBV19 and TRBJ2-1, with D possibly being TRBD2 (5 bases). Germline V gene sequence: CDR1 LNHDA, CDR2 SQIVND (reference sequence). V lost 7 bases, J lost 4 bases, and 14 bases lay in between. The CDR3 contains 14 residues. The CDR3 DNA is TGTGCCAGTATGTCCGGGATTGCATACAATGAGCAGTTCTTC. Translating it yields CASMSGIAYNEQFF.